This TCR beta chain originates from a study of pediatric ulcerative colitis (dated by TCRdb to between 2019 and 2020). Notes on the research overall: Several ulcerative colitis patients had pancolitis and two had left-sided colitis, with histology consistent with ulcerative colitis in all. From nine newly diagnosed, treatment-naive pediatric ulcerative colitis patients and a handful of non-IBD control children, paired blood and rectal samples were collected. By Pediatric Ulcerative Colitis Activity Index, mild disease was classified in a couple of patients, moderate disease in several and acute severe colitis in three.

During colonoscopy, one to two rectal pinch biopsies were obtained for research purposes. Before the diagnostic colonoscopy, none of the ulcerative colitis patients had been given any immunosuppressive medication. Before DNA isolation, rectal biopsies were subjected to proteinase K digestion. The Wizard kit (Promega) was used to extract genomic DNA from the blood and intestinal samples. What the study reported, not specific to this receptor: T cells from blood may have been included in the rectal pinch biopsies, particularly in patients with overt colitis. For technical reasons, blood samples from a couple of patients gave substantially fewer templates, and these samples were excluded from the blood-rectal overlap analysis. Repertoires were derived from total lymphocyte DNA, so rare subsets such as regulatory T cells may have patterns not reflected. A couple of rectal CDR3 clonotypes were present in all ulcerative colitis patients and in none of the controls. Compared with controls, ulcerative colitis patients showed significantly higher autologous blood-rectal clonal overlap, a finding that suggests increased T cell trafficking to inflamed tissue. The healthy control group was small, consisting of only a handful of individuals. Rectal repertoire features separated controls, mild-moderate and acute severe colitis patients; acute severe colitis showed reduced rectal diversity due to clonal expansions.

The CDR3 runs 12 residues from the cysteine to the phenylalanine. Here the CDR3 DNA is all that survives: 36 bases in frame from base 1. The germline ends are 10 bases apart after V is trimmed by 6 bases and J by 2 bases. CDR1 and CDR2, per the germline V gene, are SQVTM and ANQGSEA. Using the immunoSEQ TRB Survey service, rearranged CDR3 beta regions were amplified from genomic DNA with multiplex V and J primers. To keep sequencing depth the same across samples, survey-level depth of up to 500,000 reads per sample was applied. Libraries were purified, pooled and sequenced on Illumina technology. As for the original processing: Productive clonality, sample overlap, pairwise scatters, CDR3 beta length, V/D/J gene usage and productiveness were all assessed with the immunoSEQ online tools. Alongside Shannon and Simpson indices, calculated diversity was computed as the number of unique rearrangements divided by total templates, multiplied by 100. Principal component analysis used the R prcomp function and ggbiplot package on Z-score normalized data. Blood-rectal clonal overlap within each subject was quantified with Morisita's index. The table comes from immuneACCESS by way of TCRdb, which keeps in-frame sequences with V and J called. Part of the clones is missing from these tables; in studies checked, under half for an unresolved V gene and the rest for unknown reasons. From that table come the V and J calls and clone size; the DNA was used to work out D and trimming. The sample has 35,000 to 45,000 clones on record, roughly 70% of them singletons. The ten largest make up around 7.8% of the sample.

For this clone: No antigen is known for it. No per-base quality is available; no much larger clone lies one base away.

The chain was built from TRBV29-1 and TRBJ1-2; a weak D assignment points to TRBD1 (6 bases agree). The receptor was isolated from a boy younger than 18 with severe ulcerative colitis. The sample consisted of gut tissue. DNA sequence: TGCAGCGTGGGTGACAGGAACTATGGCTACACCTTC. Protein translation: CSVGDRNYGYTF.